This T cell receptor beta chain stems from a study of human T cells and chemical hapten exposure. Study overall: In the sensitization step, 2% DPC was placed on roughly 2 cm by roughly 2 cm of upper inner arm skin.

V lost 4 bases to trimming and J lost 7 bases; unmatched junction nucleotides: 2. Germline V gene lookup returns CDR1 SGDLS and CDR2 YYNGEE. This CDR3 contains 13 residues. Time point given: pre-sensitization, week 0. As for treatment: therapeutic diphenylcyclopropenone sensitization with weekly scalp DPC. This clonotype was seen at least ten times. Each CDR3 protein gets one entry after TCRdb re-called the RACE reads with MiXCR. In the table there are a few hundred thousand distinct CDR3 sequences, 5.5% of which are singletons. Sample: whole blood, taken in connection with sensitization to the hapten diphenylcyclopropenone (DPC). The J gene is TRBJ2-1, the V gene TRBV9, with 10 bases that match TRBD2. The source is a woman younger than 30 with alopecia areata. Some clones in this sample may be carry-over from other donors' samples. DNA for the CDR3: TGTGCCAGCAGCATTAGCGGGGGGAATGAGCAGTTCTTC. It specifies CASSISGGNEQFF.